The 14 T cell receptor beta chains listed next were all sequenced from one sample in a study of blood T cells in healthy people across ages. It was with a sample-barcoded 5' primer and a J-beta primer mix that a second PCR of roughly 7 to 12 cycles was run. MiXCR, applied by TCRdb to the 5' RACE reads, yields one record per CDR3 protein. Seen here are over 950,000 distinct CDR3 sequences, roughly 51% observed once, and the top ten hold about 21%. Sample: blood. Source of these receptors: a woman aged 60-75 years in good health.

V usage is TRBV20-1 and J usage is TRBJ2-7; D is perhaps TRBD2 (7 bases). The CDR3 totals 15 residues. From germline, CDR1 is DFQATT and CDR2 SNEGSKA (reference sequence). Trimming removed 3 bases from V and 2 bases from J, with 17 bases in between. The CDR3 DNA sequence: TGCAGTGCTAGTGGGGGCGGGAGTTTCCCCTACGAGCAGTACTTC. This translates into CSASGGGSFPYEQYF.

The chain uses TRBV9 and TRBJ2-2; TRBD2 is a possible D gene (5 bases). V was pared by 3 bases and J by 6 bases, with 12 bases between. CDR3 length: 14 amino acids. Germline values: CDR1 SGDLS, CDR2 YYNGEE. The CDR3 sequence: CASSATRLAGELFF. CDR3 DNA sequence: TGTGCCAGCAGCGCCACTAGACTTGCCGGGGAGCTGTTTTTT.

V usage is TRBV7-9 and J usage is TRBJ1-2; D possibly corresponds to TRBD1 (5 bases). Germline CDR1 is SEHNR and CDR2 is FQNEAQ (reference sequence). V lost 4 bases, J lost 3 bases, and 18 bases lay in between. The CDR3 runs 16 residues. CDR3 sequence: CASSSTTGREDYGYTF. The CDR3 region has the DNA TGTGCCAGCAGCTCGACCACGGGCAGGGAGGACTATGGCTACACCTTC.

As concerns this clonotype: A read error may be the cause here, since a much bigger clone is one base away. V and J are TRBV2 and TRBJ1-4; D is uncertain. Germline V gene data show CDR1 as SNHLY and CDR2 as FYNNEI. This CDR3 comprises 13 residues. The CDR3 spells CASSGRSNEELFF. CDR3 in DNA: TGTGCCAGCAGTGGCAGAAGTAATGAAGAACTGTTTTTT.

The gene calls are TRBV5-1 and TRBJ2-7; 9 bases are a match to TRBD2. The CDR3 loop spans 16 amino acids. CDR1 SGHRS and CDR2 YFSETQ come from the germline V gene. V shed 3 bases and J 4 bases; nucleotides not matched to a gene: 11. In DNA form, the CDR3 reads TGCGCCAGCAGCTATGTCGGGCTAGCGGGAACTTACGAGCAGTACTTC. Protein: CASSYVGLAGTYEQYF.

This clonotype was recorded a few times. This chain uses TRBV29-1 with TRBJ2-5, with D maybe TRBD2 (6 bases). Looked up from germline, CDR1 is SQVTM and CDR2 is ANQGSEA. Deletions cut 6 bases from V and 3 bases from J, with 11 bases between. CDR3 length: 12 residues. This CDR3 reads CSVGDWEETQYF. The DNA of the CDR3 is TGCAGCGTGGGGGACTGGGAAGAGACCCAGTACTTC.

The V and J genes are TRBV28 and TRBJ1-2, with 7 positions matching TRBD1. The trim removed 5 bases at V and 3 bases at J, leaving 12 bases unmatched. Per the germline V gene, CDR1 is MDHEN and CDR2 is SYDVKM. CDR3 length: 16 residues. Written as DNA, the CDR3 is TGTGCCAGCAGTCTAACCCCTTCGACAGGGCACTATGGCTACACCTTC. Translation gives CASSLTPSTGHYGYTF.

This rearrangement joins TRBV20-1 to TRBJ1-2; 9 bases line up with TRBD1. The CDR3 consists of 19 residues. The germline CDR1 and CDR2 sequences are DFQATT and SNEGSKA (reference sequence). V lost 2 bases to trimming and J lost 3 bases; unmatched junction nucleotides: 19. In DNA form, the CDR3 reads TGCAGTGCTAGAATTTTACAGGGGGCGCGAAGATTGCGGGACTATGGCTACACCTTC. It specifies CSARILQGARRLRDYGYTF.

This clonotype appeared once. The chain uses TRBV12-3 or TRBV12-4 and TRBJ1-4; no clear D gene. The CDR3 is made up of 14 amino acids. Deletions cut 7 bases from V and 5 bases from J, with 14 bases between. The CDR3 loop is CASNVHQQNEKLFF. The CDR3 DNA is TGTGCCAGCAATGTTCATCAGCAGAATGAAAAACTGTTTTTT.

This rearrangement joins TRBV7-9 to TRBJ2-1, with TRBD1 matching over 8 bases. With 2 bases clipped from V and 12 bases from J, the junction kept 9 bases outside the gene matches. This CDR3 comprises 14 residues. From germline, CDR1 is SEHNR and CDR2 FQNEAQ (reference sequence). The CDR3 DNA reads as TGTGCCAGCAGCTTACCGGGACAGGTGGATGGGCAGTTCTTC. It specifies CASSLPGQVDGQFF.

The rearrangement links TRBV6-5 to TRBJ1-1, with TRBD1 matching over 10 bases. Trimming removed 0 bases from V and 1 base from J; junction bases left unmatched: 5. Germline CDR1 MNHEY, CDR2 SVGAGI. This CDR3 has 17 residues. CDR3 nucleotides: TGTGCCAGCAGTTACTCATATCGGGACAGGGGGAACACTGAAGCTTTCTTT. This codes for CASSYSYRDRGNTEAFF.

Remarks on this clonotype: Because the CDR3 is missing its conserved closing phenylalanine or tryptophan, this is likely a read error. This chain links TRBV7-6 with TRBJ2-1; 9 nucleotides align to TRBD1. The better agreement between TRBJ2-7 and the DNA end casts doubt on the J call. Germline values: CDR1 SGHVS, CDR2 FNYEAQ. The CDR3 runs to 15 residues. The CDR3 DNA sequence: TGTGCCAGCAGCTTAAGGACAGGGGTGAGGTACGAGCAGTACCTC. Translating it yields CASSLRTGVRYEQYL.

The V call is TRBV28, the J call TRBJ1-2, with 7 positions matching TRBD1. The CDR3 sequence is 12 residues long. Trimming at V came to 5 bases and at J to 10 bases, leaving 7 bases not matched to a gene. Germline values: CDR1 MDHEN, CDR2 SYDVKM. The CDR3 DNA reads as TGTGCCAGCAGTGTTCAAACAGGGGTCTACACCTTC. Translating gives CASSVQTGVYTF.

The chain recombines TRBV5-1 with TRBJ2-6; 10 positions match TRBD2. Unmatched junction bases numbered 11, after V lost 4 bases and J lost 4 bases. This CDR3 contains 18 residues. Germline CDR1 and CDR2: SGHRS and YFSETQ. The CDR3 coding sequence is TGCGCCAGCAGCCCGGAGGCTAGCGGGAGTGCAGGGGCCAACGTCCTGACTTTC. Its translation is CASSPEASGSAGANVLTF.